What follows is one T cell receptor beta chain and its context. Its antigen is not identified. One end of the junction fails to match germline, which may point to a read error. This CDR3 spans 12 amino acids. The V gene's germline CDR1 is MNHEY and CDR2 SMNVEV (reference sequence). The sample belongs to a study of cytomegalovirus exposure and HLA in healthy donors. Findings and limits, study-wide: It was reported in a later analysis that an Asian-associated ancestry cluster showed fewer N-insertions than the 666-donor mean. HLA alleles were associated with 18,000 or so TCR beta sequences in a later analysis at 0.05 false discovery rate.

The PCR ran on 60 Vbeta and 13 Jbeta primers. Study processing details: In a later analysis, 80 million to 100 million unique TCR beta chains included roughly 11 million shared by two or more donors. The assay was immunoSEQ multiplex PCR, and TCRdb's table has in-frame clones only and misses some. For V, J and clone size, that table is used; D and trimming come from the DNA. The sample includes approximately 120,000 clones, roughly 70% seen only once; the top ten take under 10%. The rearrangement links TRBV27 to TRBJ2-7, with D tentatively TRBD2 (6 bases). This receptor was obtained from a middle-aged man in good health and CMV-seronegative. Sequences were obtained from PBMCs. Written as DNA, the CDR3 is TGTGCCAGCAGTAAGACTAGACGAGCCCTCGTTTTC. This sequence encodes CASSKTRRALVF.